This T cell receptor beta chain is drawn from a study of cytomegalovirus exposure and HLA in healthy donors. Trimming at V came to 2 bases and at J to 5 bases, leaving 1 base not matched to a gene. Germline CDR1 reads MNHEY; CDR2 reads SVGAGI. The CDR3 runs to 14 residues. Study results and limitations: It was assumed in the presence/absence analyses that sequencing depth was roughly uniform across donors. As a later analysis showed, a missense DCLRE1C variant was linked to trimming of TCR beta V- and J-genes. There were a few CMV-associated chains whose specificity for CMV antigens was confirmed in vitro. In a later analysis, an Asian-associated ancestry cluster reportedly showed fewer N-insertions than the approximately 640-donor mean.

This clone came up once. Its antigen is still unknown. This PCR relied on a set of 60 Vbeta primers and 13 Jbeta primers. TCRdb's table, derived via immunoSEQ multiplex PCR, lists solely in-frame clones and lacks some. Among 60,000 to 100,000 clones listed, under 80% were seen once. This chain uses TRBV6-5 with TRBJ2-1; 9 bases are shared with TRBD2. Material: PBMCs. The sequence was collected from a male donor in good health and CMV-seropositive. CDR3 sequence (DNA): TGTGCCAGCAGTTACAGCGGGGGGCACAATGAGCAGTTCTTC. This codes for CASSYSGGHNEQFF.